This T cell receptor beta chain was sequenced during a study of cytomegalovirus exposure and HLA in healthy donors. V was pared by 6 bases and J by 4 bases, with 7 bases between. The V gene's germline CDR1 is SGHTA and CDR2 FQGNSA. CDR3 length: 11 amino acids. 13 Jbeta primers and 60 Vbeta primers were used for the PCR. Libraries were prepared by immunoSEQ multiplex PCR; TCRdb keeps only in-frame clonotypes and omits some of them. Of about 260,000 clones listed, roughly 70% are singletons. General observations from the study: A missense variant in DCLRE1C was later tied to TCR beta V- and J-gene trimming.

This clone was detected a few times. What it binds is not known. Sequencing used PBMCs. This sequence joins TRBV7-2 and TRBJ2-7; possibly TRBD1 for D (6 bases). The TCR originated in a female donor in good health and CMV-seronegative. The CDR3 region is CASRRGYEQYF. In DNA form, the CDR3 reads TGTGCCAGCAGGAGGGGGTACGAGCAGTACTTC.